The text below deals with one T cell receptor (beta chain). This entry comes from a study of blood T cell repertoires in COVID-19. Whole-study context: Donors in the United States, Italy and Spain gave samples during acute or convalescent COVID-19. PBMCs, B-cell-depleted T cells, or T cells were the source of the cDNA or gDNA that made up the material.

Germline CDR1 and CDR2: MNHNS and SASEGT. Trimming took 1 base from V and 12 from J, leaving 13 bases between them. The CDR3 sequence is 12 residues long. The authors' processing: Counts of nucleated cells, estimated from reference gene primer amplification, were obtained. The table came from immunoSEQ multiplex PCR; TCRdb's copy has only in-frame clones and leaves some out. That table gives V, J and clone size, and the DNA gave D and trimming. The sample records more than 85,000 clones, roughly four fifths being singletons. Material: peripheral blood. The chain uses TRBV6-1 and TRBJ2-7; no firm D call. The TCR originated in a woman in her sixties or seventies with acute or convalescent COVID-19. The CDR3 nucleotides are TGTGCCAGCAGTGAAGAGATATTCGGTCGGTACTTC. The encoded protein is CASSEEIFGRYF.